A single sample gave rise to the 5 T cell receptor beta chains below, sequenced in a study of identical twins. MiXCR was run by TCRdb on the 5' RACE reads, yielding one entry per CDR3 protein. The sample lists hundreds of thousands of distinct CDR3 sequences, roughly 20% occurring once. These data are also associated with another study on T cells expressing NK-cell markers.

Specimen: PBMCs. These TCRs come from a woman aged 18-29 years in good health.

This clonotype was detected a few times. This sequence joins TRBV5-1 and TRBJ2-7; 10 nucleotides agree with TRBD2. The junction had 0 bases not matched to a gene; V was cut back by 0 bases and J by 0 bases. The germline V gene has CDR1 SGHRS and CDR2 YFSETQ. CDR3 length: 15 residues. The chain's CDR3 is CASSLERGGSYEQYF. CDR3 DNA: TGCGCCAGCAGCTTGGAGCGGGGGGGCTCCTACGAGCAGTACTTC.

This clonotype has only a few counts. The V call is TRBV20-1, the J call TRBJ2-7; 9 bases line up with TRBD2. The CDR3 contains 13 residues. J was trimmed by 4 bases and V by 3 bases; bases with no gene match: 4. The germline V gene encodes CDR1 DFQATT and CDR2 SNEGSKA (reference sequence). CDR3 in DNA: TGCAGTGCTAGTTGGACTAGCGATTACGAGCAGTACTTC. Protein: CSASWTSDYEQYF.

The V call is TRBV15, the J call TRBJ2-1; TRBD2 matches at 7 bases. CDR3 length: 18 residues. V lost 2 bases and J lost 1; bases outside the gene matches: 11. Germline loops: CDR1 LNHNV, CDR2 YYDKDF (reference sequence). The CDR3 loop is CATSRQGGLGSSYNEQFF. The CDR3 DNA reads as TGTGCCACCAGCAGACAAGGAGGACTAGGTTCATCCTACAATGAGCAGTTCTTC.

A few counts support this clonotype. The V and J genes are TRBV29-1 and TRBJ2-1, with unresolved D. Trimming stripped 8 bases from V and 6 bases from J, with 11 bases between. CDR3 length: 11 amino acids. Germline CDR1 SQVTM, CDR2 ANQGSEA. In nucleotides, the CDR3 is TGCAGCCCCCTAATAGGCAATGAGCAGTTCTTC. Residues: CSPLIGNEQFF.

The CDR3 loop is CASSQMGGGVNTEAFF. CDR3 coding DNA: TGTGCCAGCAGCCAGATGGGCGGTGGGGTAAACACTGAAGCTTTCTTT. This chain joins TRBV3-1 and TRBJ1-1, with no clear D. There are 16 residues in the CDR3. Germline CDR1 LGHDT, CDR2 YNNKEL (reference sequence). V dropped 3 bases and J dropped 2 bases, with 16 bases sitting between them.